The 14 T cell receptor beta chains listed next were all sequenced from one sample in a study of T cells in localized non-small cell lung cancer. Clones were read by immunoSEQ multiplex PCR, and TCRdb kept only the in-frame ones, dropping some. Altogether over 65,000 clones are present, approximately 88% being singletons, with the ten largest covering 1.3%. The material sequenced was peripheral blood, taken before any cancer treatment. These receptors all stem from a female donor of 60 years or more with stage I lung adenocarcinoma.

This chain joins TRBV5-4 and TRBJ1-2, with TRBD1 matching 8 bases. Germline CDR1 SGHNT, CDR2 YYREEE (reference sequence). The CDR3 covers 20 residues. Losses at the gene ends were 8 bases for V and 4 bases for J; bases not matched to a gene: 28. The CDR3 spells CARARNIIVTGGGRGYGYTF. CDR3 DNA sequence: TGTGCCAGAGCCCGGAACATTATCGTTACAGGGGGGGGCCGAGGCTATGGCTACACCTTC.

The J gene is TRBJ1-2, the V gene TRBV19, with 7 nucleotides matching TRBD1. This CDR3 is 14 amino acids long. V lost 6 bases and J lost 1; bases outside the gene matches: 5. Germline V CDR1 and CDR2: LNHDA, SQIVND (reference sequence). CDR3 bases: TGTGCCAGTAGCGGGACAGAGAATAACTATGGCTACACCTTC. Translating it yields CASSGTENNYGYTF.

The rearrangement links TRBV5-1 to TRBJ1-1, with TRBD1 matching 7 bases. V shed 1 base, J shed 10 bases, and the junction held 19 bases outside the gene matches. CDR1 is SGHRS, CDR2 YFSETQ, per germline. This CDR3 has 17 residues. The CDR3 region has the DNA TGCGCCAGCAGCTTGATTGGGCCTCGGGTGGGCAGGGGGAGAGCTTTCTTT. As protein: CASSLIGPRVGRGRAFF.

The V and J genes are TRBV5-6 and TRBJ2-5; D may be TRBD2 (7 bases). V shed 4 bases and J shed 7 bases, with 20 bases lying between them. CDR1 SGHDT and CDR2 YYEEEE come from the germline V gene. This CDR3 has 15 residues. The CDR3 region is CASSRISGGGGTQYF. Written as DNA, the CDR3 is TGTGCCAGCAGCCGAATTAGCGGAGGGGGGGGGACCCAGTACTTC.

The chain uses TRBV6-4 and TRBJ2-2; D is possibly TRBD2 (5 bases). V dropped 5 bases and J dropped 3 bases, with 13 bases sitting between them. From germline, CDR1 is MRHNA and CDR2 SNTAGT. CDR3 length: 15 amino acids. The CDR3 here is CASSRNHGDTGELFF. The CDR3 nucleotides are TGTGCCAGCAGTAGAAACCACGGGGACACCGGGGAGCTGTTTTTT.

This clone was observed once. This sequence joins TRBV9 and TRBJ2-2, with D possibly being TRBD1 (6 bases). The germline V and J ends were trimmed by 0 bases and 0 bases, with 12 bases remaining between them. Germline CDR1 reads SGDLS; CDR2 reads YYNGEE. There are 17 residues in the CDR3. CDR3 sequence reads: CASSVGTRTANTGELFF. In DNA, the CDR3 is TGTGCCAGCAGCGTAGGTACCAGGACAGCGAACACCGGGGAGCTGTTTTTT.

The rearrangement uses TRBV27 and TRBJ2-7, with D possibly called TRBD1 or TRBD2 (5 bases each). The germline CDR1 and CDR2 sequences are MNHEY and SMNVEV (reference sequence). With 7 bases removed from V and 0 bases from J, the gap between germline ends came to 10 bases. This CDR3 contains 13 residues. DNA for the CDR3: TGTGCCAGCAAGGGTGGGGGCTCCTACGAGCAGTACTTC. Translation gives CASKGGGSYEQYF.

This clone was counted once. The chain has TRBV7-3 and TRBJ1-1; D gene uncertain. CDR1 and CDR2 from the germline V gene are SGHTA and FQGTGA. The CDR3 length is 13 residues. V was trimmed by 3 bases and J by 5 bases, leaving 10 bases between them. CDR3 nucleotides: TGTGCCAGCAGCTTTAAAAGGGAGACTGAAGCTTTCTTT. It translates to CASSFKRETEAFF.

The chain combines TRBV5-1 with TRBJ2-3; the match to TRBD2 covers 10 bases. The V gene end was trimmed by 0 bases and the J gene end by 6 bases; junction bases not matched to a gene: 4. The V gene's germline CDR1 is SGHRS and CDR2 YFSETQ. The CDR3 runs 15 residues. The CDR3 is CASSLATSGADTQYF. Here the CDR3 DNA reads TGCGCCAGCAGCTTGGCTACTAGCGGGGCCGATACGCAGTATTTT.

The V call is TRBV27, the J call TRBJ1-4; the D is unclear. The CDR3 runs 13 residues. In germline, CDR1 is MNHEY, CDR2 SMNVEV (reference sequence). V was trimmed by 8 bases and J by 1 base, leaving 8 bases between them. The CDR3 nucleotides are TGTGCCAGCTCGGGGTTAACTAATGAAAAACTGTTTTTT. Translating gives CASSGLTNEKLFF.

The chain couples TRBV7-2 to TRBJ2-1; D gene uncertain. CDR1 is SGHTA and CDR2 is FQGNSA in the germline V gene. The V end was cut by 5 bases, the J end by 8 bases, with 10 bases between. This CDR3 contains 12 residues. The CDR3 coding sequence is TGTGCCAGCAGCGCGTCTAGAGATGAGCAGTTCTTC. Protein: CASSASRDEQFF.

The V gene is TRBV5-1, the J gene TRBJ1-6; D uncertain. The germline V gene has CDR1 SGHRS and CDR2 YFSETQ. The V gene lost 4 bases and the J gene lost 8 bases, with 19 bases spanning the gap. There are 16 residues in the CDR3. CDR3 amino acids: CASSTGPITSDSPLHF. The DNA for the CDR3 is TGCGCCAGCAGCACCGGGCCGATCACCTCCGATTCACCCCTCCACTTT.

The rearrangement links TRBV18 to TRBJ2-2; 10 nucleotides match TRBD1. Germline values: CDR1 KGHSH, CDR2 LQKENI. After removal of 1 base from V and 7 bases from J, the junction contained 9 bases not matched to a gene. The CDR3 is 17 amino acids. CDR3 sequence (DNA): TGTGCCAGCTCACCACTCGTCGACAGGGGGCTTGGCGGGGAGCTGTTTTTT. Translating it yields CASSPLVDRGLGGELFF.

V usage is TRBV5-1 and J usage is TRBJ2-2; D unclear. Germline V gene lookup returns CDR1 SGHRS and CDR2 YFSETQ. Trimming stripped 5 bases from V and 4 bases from J, with 15 bases between. This CDR3 comprises 15 residues. In nucleotides, the CDR3 is TGCGCCAGCAGTTCGGTGGGTTTAGGCACCGGGGAGCTGTTTTTT. Its protein product is CASSSVGLGTGELFF.